These 10 T cell receptor beta chains came from one sample sequenced in a study of blood T cell repertoires in COVID-19. Profiling relied on immunoSEQ multiplex PCR, and the TCRdb table lists in-frame clones only, not all of them. This table holds under 200,000 clones, roughly 88% found once. What was sequenced was PBMCs or T cells enriched from blood (not recorded which). The source is a woman between 50 and 59 years old who had recovered from COVID-19.

The chain carries TRBV14 and TRBJ1-1; D remains ambiguous. Germline lookup yields CDR1 SGHDN and CDR2 FVKESK. The germline V and J ends were trimmed by 1 base and 7 bases, with 13 bases remaining between them. CDR3 length: 14 residues. CDR3 in amino acids: CASSQGTRFLEAFF. CDR3 coding DNA: TGTGCCAGCAGCCAAGGCACTCGATTTCTTGAAGCTTTCTTT.

The chain recombines TRBV5-5 with TRBJ2-5; D perhaps matches TRBD2 (5 bases). V lost 0 bases, J lost 5 bases, and 17 bases lay in between. The CDR3 runs to 16 residues. Germline CDR1 SGHKS, CDR2 YYEKEE (reference sequence). CDR3 amino acids: CASSLGRLERGETQYF. CDR3 in DNA: TGTGCCAGCAGCTTGGGGCGGCTAGAACGAGGGGAGACCCAGTACTTC.

This sequence joins TRBV19 and TRBJ2-2; D might be TRBD2 (6 bases). Deletions cut 2 bases from V and 5 bases from J, with 15 bases between. This CDR3 has 16 amino acids. From germline, CDR1 is LNHDA and CDR2 SQIVND (reference sequence). CDR3 DNA sequence: TGTGCCAGTAGTATACAGCCGGGACTGGGGACCGGGGAGCTGTTTTTT. This translates into CASSIQPGLGTGELFF.

This chain links TRBV7-9 with TRBJ2-2, with TRBD1 matching 9 bases. Germline V gene data show CDR1 as SEHNR and CDR2 as FQNEAQ (reference sequence). The CDR3 runs 16 residues. V lost 4 bases to trimming and J lost 1 base; unmatched junction nucleotides: 4. The CDR3 protein is CASSYRGLQNTGELFF. CDR3 nucleotides: TGTGCCAGCAGCTACAGGGGGCTTCAGAACACCGGGGAGCTGTTTTTT.

This chain joins TRBV6-1 and TRBJ2-2; 9 bases are a match to TRBD2. V was pared by 2 bases and J by 2 bases, with 9 bases of the junction left unmatched. CDR3 length: 18 amino acids. Germline V lookup: CDR1 MNHNS, CDR2 SASEGT. The chain's CDR3 is CASSERAGGRFNTGELFF. DNA of the CDR3: TGTGCCAGCAGTGAACGAGCGGGGGGCCGATTTAACACCGGGGAGCTGTTTTTT.

This chain joins TRBV29-1 and TRBJ2-1; no definite D call. The ends were cut back, 3 bases at V and 13 bases at J, with 13 bases in the middle. The CDR3 covers 11 residues. The germline V gene encodes CDR1 SQVTM and CDR2 ANQGSEA. In DNA form, the CDR3 reads TGCAGCGTTGAGGGCAGGCCCCTCCAGTTCTTC. This codes for CSVEGRPLQFF.

The rearrangement uses TRBV2 and TRBJ1-4, with 10 bases identical to TRBD1. This CDR3 is 17 amino acids long. Per germline, CDR1 SNHLY and CDR2 FYNNEI. The J segment lost 6 bases and the V segment lost 3 bases, leaving 10 bases of the junction unmatched. The CDR3 DNA reads TGTGCCAGCAGTGATGGGGACAGGGGAAATGAAGATGAAAAACTGTTTTTT. It translates to CASSDGDRGNEDEKLFF.

The V call is TRBV10-3, the J call TRBJ1-2; possibly TRBD1 for D (5 bases). In germline, CDR1 is ENHRY, CDR2 SYGVKD. This CDR3 contains 13 residues. V lost 5 bases to trimming and J lost 4 bases, with 11 bases between them. The CDR3 DNA reads as TGTGCCATCAGTTATGACAGAAGCTATGGCTACACCTTC. Amino acids: CAISYDRSYGYTF.

The chain combines TRBV21-1 with TRBJ2-1; TRBD2 is the table's D call, not checked against the DNA. TRBV21-1 is labeled a pseudogene. The CDR3 loop spans 16 amino acids. Here the CDR3 reads CASSKALRGGLNEQFF. The CDR3 region has the DNA TGTGCCAGCAGCAAAGCGCTCCGGGGGGGCCTCAATGAGCAGTTCTTC.

J is TRBJ1-5 and V is TRBV6-5; D call uncertain. Germline V gives CDR1 MNHEY, CDR2 SVGAGI. Trimming removed 4 bases from V and 4 bases from J, with 5 bases in between. This CDR3 has 12 residues. CDR3 sequence (DNA): TGTGCCAGCAGTTCCCCTAATCAGCCCCAGCATTTT. This encodes CASSSPNQPQHF.